This T cell receptor beta chain was recovered during a study of cytomegalovirus exposure and HLA in healthy donors (dated by TCRdb to about 2017). Regarding the complete study: According to a later analysis, the 100 to 150 validation repertoires were produced on the same platform as the 666 repertoires of the first cohort. The study aimed to test whether signatures of past pathogen exposure could be identified by cataloging public T cell receptors. Along with the approximately 620-subject first cohort, a separate validation cohort of over a hundred different subjects was used. To predict cytomegalovirus infection status, the study combined high-throughput TCR immunosequencing, statistical association of individual TCRs with disease status, and machine learning.

The library was obtained by the immunoSEQ multiplex PCR assay. Regarding the original processing steps: A statistical classification framework was built for diagnosing cytomegalovirus status from the catalog of TCR beta chain sequences. TCRdb limited this immuneACCESS table to in-frame rearrangements with V and J called. A share of clones is missing; checked studies link under half to unresolved V genes, and the rest is unexplained. V, J and clone size are taken as reported in that table, and D and trimming were inferred from the DNA itself. Across this sample there are 67,000 or so clones, with roughly 94% seen only once. About 1.4% of the sample is taken by the ten largest. Comments on this clone: Its antigen is unknown. No much larger clone is present one base from it, and per-base qualities are unavailable.

Donors formed part of the validation cohort, which comprised 120 subjects and was distinct from the first cohort of 690 or so subjects. The CDR3, cysteine through phenylalanine, is 17 amino acids long. Left in the record is the CDR3 DNA by itself, 51 bases read in frame from the first base. CDR1 and CDR2 are read off the germline V gene (reference sequence) as LNHDA and SQIVND. Trimming removed 2 bases from V and 8 bases from J, leaving 24 bases between the germline ends. Beyond this particular receptor, the publication reports: Cytomegalovirus status was reported to be diagnosed by the classifier with high specificity and sensitivity in both the original and validation cohorts. The study gave a list of under 200 TCR beta chains associated with cytomegalovirus. The authors suggested that the approach could potentially be generalized to other disease states and immunological phenotypes. Across donors, most TCR sequences were observed very rarely, whereas some public TCRs were present in many individuals. In a later analysis, TCRs clustered in the first cohort were found to also tend to co-occur in the roughly 110 validation repertoires, with around 94% of cluster scores above 0. A few of the identified cytomegalovirus-associated TCR beta chains were confirmed in vitro to be specific for cytomegalovirus antigens. A later analysis had no HLA typing for the validation cohort, so co-occurrence there was scored across all 110 or so repertoires.

The material sequenced was PBMCs. Rearrangement joined TRBV19 to TRBJ1-2; possibly the D gene is TRBD1, per 5 matching bases. The receptor's source is a man between 18 and 29 years old in good health and CMV-seropositive. The DNA reads TGTGCCAGTAGTATACGGAGCCCGGTCCAGTCAGGGAGGGGCTACACCTTC. This codes for CASSIRSPVQSGRGYTF.